Below, 28 T cell receptor beta chains from the same sample are listed, as sequenced in a study of T cell responses to AZD1222 COVID-19 vaccine. Some clones are missing from TCRdb's copy, which holds only in-frame ones; the method was immunoSEQ multiplex PCR. The sample shows about 140,000 clones, under 95% of them seen only once. The input for sequencing was peripheral blood, taken 28 days after the second dose of the MenACWY control vaccine. The receptors here all came from an adult who received the MenACWY meningococcal vaccine as a control.

The chain couples TRBV7-8 to TRBJ1-3; possible D gene TRBD1, 5 bases. CDR1 is SGHVS, CDR2 FQNEAQ, per germline. The CDR3 contains 15 residues. Trimming left V 3 bases short and J 4 bases short, with 13 bases between. The CDR3 DNA follows: TGTGCCAGCAGCTTGGGGCGGGGCCAAGGAAACACCATATATTTT. Translating it yields CASSLGRGQGNTIYF.

The chain combines TRBV4-3 with TRBJ1-4; D gene uncertain. The germline gives CDR1 LGHNA, CDR2 YSLEER. There are 16 residues in the CDR3. Trimming cost V 6 bases and J 6 bases, with 20 bases left between them. In DNA form, the CDR3 reads TGCGCCAGCAGTAAATCTAAGATTCCAGGAGATGAAAAACTGTTTTTT. Its translation: CASSKSKIPGDEKLFF.

The rearrangement uses TRBV25-1 and TRBJ2-2, with 9 bases that match TRBD1. Germline trimming cut 5 bases from V and 8 bases from J; bases unmatched to any gene: 9. The CDR3 consists of 15 residues. Germline values: CDR1 MGHDK, CDR2 SYGVNS. The DNA for the CDR3 is TGTGCCAGCAGTCAGCCGGGGACAGGGATTGGGGAGCTGTTTTTT. Translating it yields CASSQPGTGIGELFF.

This chain links TRBV14 with TRBJ1-6; D is ambiguous. This CDR3 comprises 14 residues. Trimming pared 1 base from V and 10 bases from J, leaving 11 bases between. The germline V gene has CDR1 SGHDN and CDR2 FVKESK. The CDR3 is CASSQVYGRSPLHF. The CDR3 DNA follows: TGTGCCAGCAGCCAAGTATATGGGCGGTCACCCCTCCACTTT. The full variable domain, completed using reference TRBV14 and TRBJ1-6, is EAGVTQFPSHSVIEKGQTVTLRCDPISGHDNLYWYRRVMGKEIKFLLHFVKESKQDESGMPNNRFLAERTGGTYSTLKVQPAELEDSGVYFCASSQVYGRSPLHFGNGTRLTVT.

This clone was picked up one time. The rearrangement joins TRBV5-6 to TRBJ2-7; D ambiguous. Trimming took 1 base from V and 2 from J, leaving 10 bases between them. This CDR3 has 14 amino acids. Germline CDR1 reads SGHDT; CDR2 reads YYEEEE. CDR3 DNA: TGTGCCAGCAGCTTGTATTCGCCTACCTACGAGCAGTACTTC. This encodes CASSLYSPTYEQYF.

J is TRBJ2-1 and V is TRBV19; 9 bases are a match to TRBD2. The CDR3 contains 18 residues. The V gene's germline CDR1 is LNHDA and CDR2 SQIVND (reference sequence). V was pared by 1 base and J by 3 bases, with 10 bases of the junction left unmatched. For the CDR3, the DNA is TGTGCCAGTAGTATAGGGCTAGCGGGACAATACCTCTACAATGAGCAGTTCTTC. It specifies CASSIGLAGQYLYNEQFF.

The V and J genes are TRBV7-3 and TRBJ2-7, with 9 positions matching TRBD2. The CDR3 loop spans 15 amino acids. Germline CDR1 reads SGHTA; CDR2 reads FQGTGA. Trimming at V came to 6 bases and at J to 0 bases, leaving 6 bases not matched to a gene. In DNA, the CDR3 is TGTGCCAGCAGTCTCAGCGGGGGGAGCTCCTACGAGCAGTACTTC. Its translation: CASSLSGGSSYEQYF.

The J gene is TRBJ2-1, the V gene TRBV29-1; the D gene is possibly TRBD2 (5 bases). This CDR3 contains 13 residues. V lost 6 bases and J lost 6, with 15 bases in between. Germline V gene sequence: CDR1 SQVTM, CDR2 ANQGSEA. CDR3 residues: CSVAAGNGNEQFF. CDR3 nucleotide sequence: TGCAGCGTCGCCGCCGGGAACGGCAATGAGCAGTTCTTC.

This chain links TRBV9 with TRBJ2-1; 7 bases align to TRBD2. This CDR3 is built from 15 residues. Per the germline V gene, CDR1 is SGDLS and CDR2 is YYNGEE. V lost 3 bases to trimming and J lost 6 bases; unmatched junction nucleotides: 9. This CDR3 is CASSATGLYANEQFF. The CDR3, as DNA: TGTGCCAGCAGCGCAACGGGACTATACGCCAATGAGCAGTTCTTC.

The V gene is TRBV5-5, the J gene TRBJ2-1; D is ambiguous. Germline V lookup: CDR1 SGHKS, CDR2 YYEKEE (reference sequence). The CDR3 runs 13 residues. Deletions cut 0 bases from V and 10 bases from J, with 11 bases between. The CDR3 sequence is CASSLGSMGEQFF. CDR3 sequence (DNA): TGTGCCAGCAGCTTGGGGTCCATGGGGGAGCAGTTCTTC.

The V call is TRBV7-3, the J call TRBJ1-1; D gene ambiguous. Germline lookup yields CDR1 SGHTA and CDR2 FQGTGA. Trimming removed 5 bases from V and 0 bases from J, with 7 bases in between. CDR3 length: 13 residues. The CDR3 protein is CASSTTMNTEAFF. The CDR3 coding sequence is TGTGCCAGCAGCACCACGATGAACACTGAAGCTTTCTTT.

CDR3 DNA: TGTGCCAGCAGCCAAGAAAAGCCGGGACAGGGGATCATCAATAGCAATCAGCCCCAGCATTTT. Its translation is CASSQEKPGQGIINSNQPQHF. The chain is built from TRBV3-1 (or the pseudogene TRBV3-2) and TRBJ1-5; 10 bases are a match to TRBD1. Germline-derived CDR1 and CDR2 are LGHDT and YNNKEL (reference sequence). The V and J ends lost 0 bases and 0 bases, in that order; junction bases with no gene match: 14. The CDR3 runs 21 residues.

This chain's CDR3 is CASSLERTSGEQYF. The CDR3 nucleotides read TGTGCCAGCAGCTTAGAGAGGACTAGCGGAGAGCAGTACTTC. The chain couples TRBV11-2 to TRBJ2-7, with TRBD2 identical over 10 bases. This CDR3 contains 14 residues. CDR1 and CDR2 (germline): SGHAT, FQNNGV. J gave up 7 bases and V 0 bases, and 3 bases lay outside the gene matches.

The chain is built from TRBV21-1 and TRBJ1-6. TRBV21-1 is a known pseudogene. This CDR3 contains 16 residues. Here the CDR3 DNA reads TGTGCCAGCAGCAAACCTAGGGCAGCTTATAATTCACCCCTCCACTTT. Translated: CASSKPRAAYNSPLHF.

This chain connects TRBV28 to TRBJ1-2, with D hard to call. The germline gives CDR1 MDHEN, CDR2 SYDVKM. CDR3 length equals 13 residues. Trimming pared 2 bases from V and 3 bases from J, leaving 7 bases between. CDR3 region: CASSLDGDYGYTF. The CDR3 DNA reads as TGTGCCAGCAGTTTAGACGGCGACTATGGCTACACCTTC.

The chain couples TRBV2 to TRBJ2-7; 8 positions agree with TRBD1. With 4 bases clipped from V and 3 bases from J, the junction kept 2 bases outside the gene matches. The CDR3 loop spans 13 amino acids. Germline V lookup: CDR1 SNHLY, CDR2 FYNNEI. Here the CDR3 DNA reads TGTGCCAGCAGTGGGGACAGGAGCTACGAGCAGTACTTC. Translating gives CASSGDRSYEQYF.

The V gene is TRBV6-5, the J gene TRBJ1-1; a possible D gene is TRBD1 (5 bases). Germline-derived CDR1 and CDR2 are MNHEY and SVGAGI. The V end lost 5 bases, the J end lost 1 base, and 14 bases lay between the germline ends. This CDR3 contains 15 residues. Here the CDR3 reads CASSPPGRRNTEAFF. Here the CDR3 DNA reads TGTGCCAGCAGTCCGCCGGGACGGCGGAACACTGAAGCTTTCTTT.

The chain is built from TRBV6-5 and TRBJ1-2, with D perhaps TRBD1 (5 bases). The length of the CDR3 is 12 residues. The germline V gene has CDR1 MNHEY and CDR2 SVGAGI. With 7 bases removed from V and 8 bases from J, the gap between germline ends came to 14 bases. The CDR3 is CASNPVQAGYTF. DNA for the CDR3: TGTGCCAGCAATCCGGTACAGGCGGGCTACACCTTC.

The chain links TRBV29-1 to TRBJ2-7; TRBD1 matches 8 bases. J was trimmed by 3 bases and V by 5 bases; bases with no gene match: 3. CDR1 and CDR2 (germline): SQVTM, ANQGSEA. The CDR3 has 12 amino acids. CDR3 bases: TGCAGCGTTTCAGGGGGCGTCTACGAGCAGTACTTC. Translation: CSVSGGVYEQYF.

The V gene is TRBV12-3 or TRBV12-4, the J gene TRBJ1-1; tentative D call: TRBD1 (6 bases). This CDR3 is built from 13 residues. V was cut by 6 bases and J by 5 bases, with 13 bases left in between. CDR3 amino acids: CASRSRQETEAFF. The CDR3, as DNA: TGTGCCAGCAGGTCTCGACAGGAGACTGAAGCTTTCTTT.

V gene TRBV19 combines with J gene TRBJ1-2, with D hard to call. This CDR3 is 14 amino acids long. Germline-derived CDR1 and CDR2 are LNHDA and SQIVND (reference sequence). V was clipped by 4 bases and J by 4 bases, with 13 bases between them. In DNA, the CDR3 is TGTGCCAGTAGTAGAAGAGAAGGCACCTATGGCTACACCTTC. Protein product: CASSRREGTYGYTF.

The V and J genes are TRBV5-1 and TRBJ1-1; D remains ambiguous. CDR1 is SGHRS, CDR2 YFSETQ, per germline. V was trimmed by 5 bases and J by 1 base, leaving 12 bases between them. The CDR3 sequence is 14 residues long. CDR3 residues: CASRFEQTNTEAFF. CDR3 DNA sequence: TGCGCCAGCAGGTTCGAACAGACGAACACTGAAGCTTTCTTT.

This clone was recorded only once. The chain couples TRBV2 to TRBJ1-1, with no clear D. The length of the CDR3 is 14 residues. Trimming removed 1 base from V and 2 bases from J, with 8 bases in between. Germline lookup yields CDR1 SNHLY and CDR2 FYNNEI. DNA of the CDR3: TGTGCCAGCAGTGAAGTTGTCAGCAACACTGAAGCTTTCTTT. Amino acid sequence: CASSEVVSNTEAFF.

The chain couples TRBV25-1 to TRBJ1-2; no firm D call. Per the germline V gene, CDR1 is MGHDK and CDR2 is SYGVNS. The CDR3 is 12 residues long. V dropped 2 bases and J dropped 0 bases, with 1 base sitting between them. This CDR3 reads CASSEANYGYTF. CDR3 DNA: TGTGCCAGCAGTGAAGCTAACTATGGCTACACCTTC.

The J gene is TRBJ1-1, the V gene TRBV7-3; 8 nucleotides align to TRBD1. CDR1 and CDR2 from the germline V gene are SGHTA and FQGTGA. The V and J ends lost 5 bases and 0 bases, in that order; junction bases with no gene match: 11. This CDR3 contains 17 residues. This chain's CDR3 is CASSRAPGQALNTEAFF. The CDR3 region has the DNA TGTGCCAGCAGCCGGGCACCGGGACAGGCTCTGAACACTGAAGCTTTCTTT.

The rearrangement uses TRBV11-2 and TRBJ2-5, with a weak D call TRBD2 (6 bases). V lost 5 bases to trimming and J lost 0 bases, with 16 bases between them. Germline-derived CDR1 and CDR2 are SGHAT and FQNNGV. This CDR3 region has 16 residues. The CDR3, as DNA: TGTGCCAGCAGCAGGAGGGAAGGGGCGTACCAAGAGACCCAGTACTTC. Protein product: CASSRREGAYQETQYF.

This sequence joins TRBV12-3 or TRBV12-4 and TRBJ1-5; tentatively, D is TRBD1 (6 bases). V shed 6 bases and J shed 9 bases, with 15 bases lying between them. This CDR3 region has 13 residues. CDR3 in amino acids: CASSQNRERPQHF. The CDR3 DNA reads as TGTGCCAGCAGCCAAAACAGGGAGCGGCCCCAGCATTTT.

The chain uses TRBV25-1 and TRBJ2-7, with D perhaps matching TRBD1 or TRBD2 (5 bases each). The V end lost 2 bases, the J end lost 3 bases, and 17 bases lay between the germline ends. The CDR3 totals 16 residues. From germline, CDR1 is MGHDK and CDR2 SYGVNS. CDR3 protein: CASSEATGAFIYEQYF. CDR3 DNA: TGTGCCAGCAGTGAAGCGACCGGGGCGTTTATCTACGAGCAGTACTTC.